Sequencing of this TCR beta chain was carried out in a study of control samples from healthy donors and cancer patients. The CDR3 is 13 amino acids. V was shortened by 5 bases and J by 3 bases, with 10 bases between the two germline ends. Produced via immunoSEQ multiplex PCR; TCRdb's table is partial and in-frame only. The sample yields 150,000 to 180,000 clones, roughly 94% seen once. The J gene is TRBJ1-1, the V gene TRBV12-3 or TRBV12-4; D unresolved. Sequencing was performed on blood. The sequence came from a man aged 35 to 55 in good health. The CDR3 sequence: CASSQVLDTEAFF. CDR3 DNA sequence: TGTGCCAGCAGTCAGGTACTTGACACTGAAGCTTTCTTT.